This is a list of T cell receptor beta chains from one sample in a study of patients and donors after allogeneic stem cell transplantation. TCRdb re-derived calls from the RT-PCR reads in MiXCR, one entry per CDR3 protein. The table has about 150,000 distinct CDR3 sequences, roughly 35% seen once. The source material was blood, either unsorted or a sorted T cell fraction (not recorded which). The receptor source for this set is a human donor who was either an allogeneic HSCT recipient or a stem cell or donor lymphocyte infusion donor (not recorded which). It is not recorded whose cells these are; they may come from a transplant donor. Both conserved end residues are part of each CDR3. Each record gives: V gene, clone size, J gene, D gene, CDR3 protein, CDR3 DNA. A D gene is named only where the DNA matches it firmly. Only part of the rows carry a size: once, few, many, or a class if the clone is expanded.

V gene: TRBV4-3; clone size: few; J gene: TRBJ1-6; D gene: -; CDR3 protein: CASSLLSSYNSPLHF; CDR3 DNA: TGCGCCAGCAGCCTGCTATCCTCCTATAATTCACCCCTCCACTTT
V gene: TRBV10-3; clone size: -; J gene: TRBJ1-5; D gene: -; CDR3 protein: CAISEFDGANQPQHF; CDR3 DNA: TGTGCCATCAGTGAGTTCGACGGGGCTAATCAGCCCCAGCATTTT
V gene: TRBV28; clone size: many; J gene: TRBJ1-2; D gene: TRBD1; CDR3 protein: CASSLIEGQSYGYTF; CDR3 DNA: TGTGCCAGCAGTTTAATAGAGGGACAGAGCTATGGCTACACCTTC
V gene: TRBV4-3; clone size: few; J gene: TRBJ1-1; D gene: TRBD1; CDR3 protein: CASSQKIGQGRSFF; CDR3 DNA: TGCGCCAGCAGCCAAAAAATAGGACAGGGGCGATCTTTCTTT
V gene: TRBV4-3; clone size: -; J gene: TRBJ2-5; D gene: TRBD2; CDR3 protein: CASSQDRLAGKETQYF; CDR3 DNA: TGCGCCAGCAGCCAAGACCGGCTAGCGGGGAAAGAGACCCAGTACTTC
V gene: TRBV6-2/TRBV6-3; clone size: few; J gene: TRBJ1-5; D gene: -; CDR3 protein: CASSPLTGRWANQPQHF; CDR3 DNA: TGTGCCAGCAGCCCCCTCACAGGGAGGTGGGCCAATCAGCCCCAGCATTTT
V gene: TRBV7-9; clone size: -; J gene: TRBJ2-3; D gene: -; CDR3 protein: CASSTPGRTDTQYF; CDR3 DNA: TGTGCCAGCAGCACCCCCGGGCGGACAGATACGCAGTATTTT
V gene: TRBV10-3; clone size: -; J gene: TRBJ1-6; D gene: -; CDR3 protein: CAAGAGNSPLHF; CDR3 DNA: TGTGCCGCGGGAGCGGGAAATTCACCCCTCCACTTT
V gene: TRBV12-3/TRBV12-4; clone size: -; J gene: TRBJ1-2; D gene: -; CDR3 protein: CASSSGVSGYTF; CDR3 DNA: TGTGCCAGCAGCAGCGGGGTTTCTGGCTACACCTTC
V gene: TRBV12-3/TRBV12-4; clone size: -; J gene: TRBJ1-3; D gene: -; CDR3 protein: CASWSVSRTGRTGNTIYF; CDR3 DNA: TGTGCCAGCTGGTCCGTGAGCCGCACGGGGAGAACTGGAAACACCATATATTTT
V gene: TRBV5-4; clone size: -; J gene: TRBJ1-1; D gene: TRBD1; CDR3 protein: CAGSLAGQGGTEAFF; CDR3 DNA: TGTGCCGGCAGCTTGGCCGGGCAGGGGGGCACTGAAGCTTTCTTT
V gene: TRBV28; clone size: -; J gene: TRBJ1-1; D gene: -; CDR3 protein: CASSIDREAFF; CDR3 DNA: TGTGCCAGCAGCATCGACAGGGAAGCTTTCTTT
V gene: TRBV27; clone size: -; J gene: TRBJ2-1; D gene: TRBD2; CDR3 protein: CASSTGTSGVNEQFF; CDR3 DNA: TGTGCCAGCAGTACAGGGACTAGTGGGGTCAATGAGCAGTTCTTC
V gene: TRBV5-1; clone size: -; J gene: TRBJ2-1; D gene: TRBD2; CDR3 protein: CASGPTSGGAHEQFF; CDR3 DNA: TGCGCCAGCGGGCCGACTAGCGGGGGGGCCCATGAGCAGTTCTTC
V gene: TRBV5-8; clone size: once; J gene: TRBJ2-3; D gene: -; CDR3 protein: CASSLLLSGATDTQYF; CDR3 DNA: TGTGCCAGCAGTTTACTCTTGTCGGGGGCGACAGATACGCAGTATTTT
V gene: TRBV5-1; clone size: -; J gene: TRBJ1-4; D gene: TRBD1; CDR3 protein: CASMTGTGVEKLFF; CDR3 DNA: TGCGCCAGCATGACCGGGACAGGGGTTGAAAAACTGTTTTTT
V gene: TRBV12-3/TRBV12-4; clone size: -; J gene: TRBJ2-5; D gene: TRBD2; CDR3 protein: CASSLWTSGGQETQYF; CDR3 DNA: TGTGCCAGCAGTCTCTGGACTAGCGGGGGACAAGAGACCCAGTACTTC
V gene: TRBV12-3/TRBV12-4; clone size: -; J gene: TRBJ1-3; D gene: TRBD1; CDR3 protein: CASRKGTGTGNTIYF; CDR3 DNA: TGTGCCAGCAGGAAAGGGACAGGAACTGGAAACACCATATATTTT
V gene: TRBV4-3; clone size: -; J gene: TRBJ1-1; D gene: -; CDR3 protein: CASSQVRGEAFF; CDR3 DNA: TGCGCCAGCAGCCAAGTAAGGGGGGAAGCTTTCTTT
V gene: TRBV7-2; clone size: few; J gene: TRBJ1-6; D gene: TRBD1; CDR3 protein: CASSSDRGNSPLHF; CDR3 DNA: TGTGCCAGCAGCTCAGACAGGGGGAATTCACCCCTCCACTTT
V gene: TRBV12-3/TRBV12-4; clone size: few; J gene: TRBJ1-1; D gene: -; CDR3 protein: CASSWGNGRQNTEAFF; CDR3 DNA: TGTGCCAGCAGTTGGGGTAACGGCAGACAGAACACTGAAGCTTTCTTT
V gene: TRBV28; clone size: -; J gene: TRBJ2-3; D gene: TRBD2; CDR3 protein: CASSLTGLAADTQYF; CDR3 DNA: TGTGCCAGCAGTTTGACGGGACTAGCGGCAGATACGCAGTATTTT
V gene: TRBV5-1; clone size: few; J gene: TRBJ1-2; D gene: TRBD1; CDR3 protein: CASSFRDRLYGYTF; CDR3 DNA: TGCGCCAGCAGCTTCCGGGACAGACTCTATGGCTACACCTTC